This record covers a single TCR beta chain. Its antigen is as yet unknown. These data originate in a study of radiotherapy plus CTLA-4 blockade in lung cancer. General observations from the study: Among blood TCR repertoires after radiotherapy plus ipilimumab, tumor-derived clones expanded. Reports state that early shifts in blood T cell clones, with interferon-beta, best predicted response.

The germline V gene has CDR1 SGHRS and CDR2 YFSETQ. The CDR3 runs to 14 residues. Trimming stripped 5 bases from V and 6 bases from J, with 17 bases between. TCRdb's copy holds only in-frame clones and misses some; the assay was immunoSEQ multiplex PCR. The repertoire holds about 39,000 clones, with 75% to 85% as singletons. The rearrangement links TRBV5-1 to TRBJ1-1; no definite D call. Here the sequenced sample was peripheral blood, taken from a patient treated with radiotherapy plus ipilimumab. This receptor was obtained from a human donor with non-small cell lung cancer that progressed on radiotherapy plus ipilimumab. The CDR3 bases are TGCGCCAGCAGGGAGAATATCTTAGGTGCTGAAGCTTTCTTT. It yields the protein CASRENILGAEAFF.